This T cell receptor (beta chain) is drawn from a study of early T cells in non-severe SARS-CoV-2 infection. As for the study in general: Bulk RNA from unsorted whole blood was sequenced; chains were unpaired.

The CDR3 has 15 residues. With 5 bases clipped from V and 4 bases from J, the junction kept 6 bases outside the gene matches. Germline loops: CDR1 LGHNA, CDR2 YNFKEQ. The TCR library protocol was used to attach unique molecular identifiers. These identifiers were attached to individual cDNA molecules. TCRdb fed the 5' RACE reads into MiXCR, producing one record per CDR3 protein. This sample carries roughly 45,000 distinct CDR3 sequences, around a tenth of them seen once, and the ten largest clones take 21%. This clonotype was recorded many times. The target antigen is unknown. Whole-study findings and limits: The matching step, a VDJdb search, favored anti-spike CD8 responses and missed private and CD4 specificities.

Sample: whole blood. The J gene is TRBJ2-1, the V gene TRBV4-2; TRBD2 aligns across 9 bases. This receptor was identified in an adult who was a healthcare worker with PCR-confirmed SARS-CoV-2 infection or an uninfected control (not recorded which). This CDR3 is CASSSRLAEYNEQFF. In DNA form, the CDR3 reads TGTGCCAGCAGCTCAAGACTAGCGGAATACAATGAGCAGTTCTTC.